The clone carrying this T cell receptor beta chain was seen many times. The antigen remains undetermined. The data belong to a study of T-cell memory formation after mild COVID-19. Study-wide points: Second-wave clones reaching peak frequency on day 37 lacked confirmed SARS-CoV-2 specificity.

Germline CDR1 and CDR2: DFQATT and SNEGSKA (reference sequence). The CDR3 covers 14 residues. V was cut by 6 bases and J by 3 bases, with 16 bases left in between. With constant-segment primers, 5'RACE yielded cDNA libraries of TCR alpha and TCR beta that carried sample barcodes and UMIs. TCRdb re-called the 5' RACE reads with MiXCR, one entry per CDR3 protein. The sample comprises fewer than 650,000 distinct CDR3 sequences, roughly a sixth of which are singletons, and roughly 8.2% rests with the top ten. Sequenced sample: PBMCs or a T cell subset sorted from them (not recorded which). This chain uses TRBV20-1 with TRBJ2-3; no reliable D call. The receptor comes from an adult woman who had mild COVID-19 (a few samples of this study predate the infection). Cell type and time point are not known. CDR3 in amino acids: CSARHQWLTDTQYF. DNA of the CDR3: TGCAGTGCCCGCCACCAGTGGTTGACAGATACGCAGTATTTT.